A selection of T cell receptor beta chains follows, all from one sample in a study of T cells in Graves' hyperthyroidism and ophthalmopathy. Each CDR3 protein gets one entry after TCRdb re-called the multiplex PCR reads with MiXCR. This table holds approximately 380,000 distinct CDR3 sequences, more than 12% found once. Specimen: blood. All receptors come from a man in his fifties or sixties with Graves' ophthalmopathy. The CDR3 runs from the conserved cysteine through the conserved F or W. A D gene is named only where the DNA matches it firmly. Clone sizes are given selectively: once, few, many, or a class where the clone is expanded.

>TRBV5-8|20|TRBD2|TRBJ2-1|many
TGTGCCAGCAGCCGCGGACTAGCGGGAGTCGGAGTCTCATCCTACAATGAGCAGTTCTTC
CASSRGLAGVGVSSYNEQFF
>TRBV5-6|12|-|TRBJ2-3|many
TGTGCCAGCAGTTGGAGGAGGGATACGCAGTATTTT
CASSWRRDTQYF
>TRBV5-1|17|-|TRBJ1-2|-
TGCGCCAGCAGTCCTCAACCTGAAAACGACGGGGCCTATGGCTACACCTTC
CASSPQPENDGAYGYTF
>TRBV12-3/TRBV12-4|15|-|TRBJ1-1|many
TGTGCCAGCAGGGAAGCAACAGGGATCGGCACTGAAGCTTTCTTT
CASREATGIGTEAFF
>TRBV7-8|19|-|TRBJ2-1|few
TGTGCCAGCAGCTTAGCCCGTTTAGGCCTCGATAGCTCCTACAATGAGCAGTTCTTC
CASSLARLGLDSSYNEQFF
>TRBV7-2|15|-|TRBJ2-1|few
TGTGCCAGCAGCTTCGGCGGTGCTATATACAATGAGCAGTTCTTC
CASSFGGAIYNEQFF
>TRBV19|13|TRBD1|TRBJ2-7|-
TGTGCCAGTAAGGGGGCGTTGTCCTACGAGCAGTACTTC
CASKGALSYEQYF
>TRBV28|16|TRBD2|TRBJ2-1|many
TGTGCCAGCTGGACTAGCGGGAGTGGCTCCTACAATGAGCAGTTCTTC
CASWTSGSGSYNEQFF
>TRBV28|16|TRBD1|TRBJ2-7|many
TGTGCCAGCAGACACCGCAAGTCAGGGGGCAGCCACGAGCAGTACTTC
CASRHRKSGGSHEQYF
>TRBV10-3|13|-|TRBJ2-7|few
TGTGCCATCAGTCCTACGACGACCTACGAGCAGTACTTC
CAISPTTTYEQYF
>TRBV5-8|14|-|TRBJ1-2|few
TGTGCCAGCAGCTTACCTGGACCGGCCTATGGCTACACCTTC
CASSLPGPAYGYTF
>TRBV18|14|TRBD1|TRBJ1-1|few
TGTGCCAGCTCACCACAGGGGGCGACGACTGAAGCTTTCTTT
CASSPQGATTEAFF
>TRBV5-6|13|-|TRBJ1-1|-
TGTGCCAGCAGCTTTTACACTAACACTGAAGCTTTCTTT
CASSFYTNTEAFF
>TRBV9|16|TRBD2|TRBJ2-1|few
TGTGCCAGCAGCGCAGAGACTAGCGGGATGTACAATGAGCAGTTCTTC
CASSAETSGMYNEQFF
>TRBV24-1|15|TRBD1|TRBJ2-5|many
TGTGCCACCAGTGATTCTGGACAGGGGGCAGAGACCCAGTACTTC
CATSDSGQGAETQYF
>TRBV9|14|TRBD2|TRBJ2-1|-
TGTGCCAGCAACCCTAGCGGGAGGGCCGTCGGGCAGTTCTTC
CASNPSGRAVGQFF
>TRBV20-1|15|TRBD2|TRBJ2-3|many
TGCAGTGCTAGAGAAGCGGAGCGGGGTAAAGATACGCAGTATTTT
CSAREAERGKDTQYF
>TRBV6-1|14|TRBD1|TRBJ2-5|many
TGTGCCAGCAGTGAAGCGGGACAGTTGGGGACCCAGTACTTC
CASSEAGQLGTQYF
>TRBV6-1|15|-|TRBJ2-1|many
TGTGCCAGCAGTGGACCAGGGGAGGGAAGCGATGAGCAGTTCTTC
CASSGPGEGSDEQFF
>TRBV24-1|12|-|TRBJ2-3|few
TGTGCCACCAGTGATTATGCAGATACGCAGTATTTT
CATSDYADTQYF
>TRBV6-1|12|-|TRBJ2-3|many
TGTGCCAGCAGTTTCCGACAAGATACGCAGTATTTT
CASSFRQDTQYF
>TRBV3-1|13|-|TRBJ1-2|many
TGTGCCAGCAGCCAAGGAGGGTTCTATGGCTACACCTTC
CASSQGGFYGYTF
>TRBV5-1|14|TRBD2|TRBJ2-7|few
TGCGCCAGCGCCGGGGGAGGGAGCTCCTACGAGCAGTACTTC
CASAGGGSSYEQYF
>TRBV2|12|-|TRBJ1-1|many
TGTGCCACTAACAGGGTCAGCACTGAAGCTTTCTTT
CATNRVSTEAFF
>TRBV28|12|-|TRBJ2-7|many
TGTGCCAGCAGTTTACGGACCTACGAGCAGTACTTC
CASSLRTYEQYF
>TRBV30|12|-|TRBJ2-7|many
TGTGCCTGGAGTGTACAGGGTACCGAGCAGTACTTC
CAWSVQGTEQYF
>TRBV6-1|18|TRBD2|TRBJ2-4|-
TGTGCCAGCACCGGCGGGGTAGCGGGAGGATTAGCCAAAAACATTCAGTACTTC
CASTGGVAGGLAKNIQYF
>TRBV19|15|TRBD1|TRBJ2-4|-
TGTGCCAGTAGTACAAGGCCCCAGGGGGCAGACATTCAGTACTTC
CASSTRPQGADIQYF
>TRBV30|12|-|TRBJ1-1|many
TGTGCCTGGAGTCCCCAGAACACTGAAGCTTTCTTT
CAWSPQNTEAFF
>TRBV28|16|-|TRBJ1-3|few
TGTGCCAGCAGTTTATCTGCGGGGACGTCCGGAAGCACCATATATTTT
CASSLSAGTSGSTIYF
>TRBV20-1|16|TRBD2|TRBJ2-1|many
TGCAGTGGCAGGGCTAGCGGGAGGGCTCCTAACAATGAGCAGTTCTTC
CSGRASGRAPNNEQFF
>TRBV9|17|TRBD2|TRBJ2-7|many
TGTGCCAGCAGCCCGGGGGTACTAGCGGATAAACTTTACGAGCAGTACTTC
CASSPGVLADKLYEQYF
>TRBV3-1|11|TRBD1|TRBJ1-1|few
TGTGCCAGCAGCCAGACAGGGGAAGCTTTCTTT
CASSQTGEAFF
>TRBV11-3|14|-|TRBJ2-2|many
TGTGCCAGCAGCCTGGACATAAACACCGGGGAGCTGTTTTTT
CASSLDINTGELFF
>TRBV30|13|TRBD1|TRBJ1-2|many
TGTGCCTGGAGCCCGGACAGGGCGTCTGGCTACACCTTC
CAWSPDRASGYTF
>TRBV5-5|14|-|TRBJ2-7|many
TGTGCCAGCAGCTTGGGGCAGGGAAGCAACGAGCAGTACTTC
CASSLGQGSNEQYF
>TRBV11-1|15|TRBD1|TRBJ1-1|many
TGTGCCCGCAATCGGGACAGGGGGTTGGGCACTGAAGCTTTCTTT
CARNRDRGLGTEAFF
>TRBV24-1|12|-|TRBJ1-1|-
TGTGCCACCAGTGATTTTGGGACTGAAGCTTTCTTT
CATSDFGTEAFF
>TRBV3-1|14|TRBD1|TRBJ2-7|many
TGTGCCAGCAGCAAACAGGGGCCGGCCTACGAGCAGTACTTC
CASSKQGPAYEQYF
>TRBV29-1|13|-|TRBJ2-2|-
TGCAGCGTTGCTACAGGGCTCACCGGGGAGCTGTTTTTT
CSVATGLTGELFF
>TRBV6-2/TRBV6-3|13|-|TRBJ2-1|-
TGTGCCAGCAGTTACTCTCCTATTAGTGAGCAGTTCTTC
CASSYSPISEQFF
>TRBV29-1|13|-|TRBJ2-4|many
TGCAGCGTTGTACCCGGGACTAAAAACATTCAGTACTTC
CSVVPGTKNIQYF
>TRBV10-1|16|TRBD1|TRBJ2-5|many
TGCGCCAGCAGTGAAGCGACAGGGCTGGGCCAAGAGACCCAGTACTTC
CASSEATGLGQETQYF
>TRBV7-2|16|-|TRBJ2-4|-
TGTGCCAGCAGCTTAGTGAACCAAGTAGCCAAAAACATTCAGTACTTC
CASSLVNQVAKNIQYF
>TRBV3-1|13|-|TRBJ2-5|many
TGTGCCAGCAGCTCAAGTAGGCAAGAGACCCAGTACTTC
CASSSSRQETQYF
>TRBV3-1|18|-|TRBJ1-4|many
TGTGCCAGCAGCCAATCCCAGGGCCGCCGGACCTCGAGGGGAAAACTGTTTTTT
CASSQSQGRRTSRGKLFF